The rows below give T cell receptor beta chains drawn from one sample of a study of cytomegalovirus exposure and HLA in healthy donors. Sequencing used immunoSEQ multiplex PCR; TCRdb keeps in-frame clones, though not all of them. The sample carries about 150,000 clones, roughly 85% recorded once. The specimen was PBMCs. Receptors were obtained from a male donor in good health and CMV-seronegative. Each CDR3 is given with its conserved first and last residue. Fields, in order: clone size, J gene, V gene, D gene, CDR3 protein, CDR3 DNA. The D gene is left open where the match is weak. The size entry is marked missing in some rows and otherwise reads once, few, many or a size class.

- TRBJ1-1 TRBV5-1 - CASSLDGGGTEAFF TGCGCCAGCAGCTTGGACGGGGGGGGCACTGAAGCTTTCTTT
- TRBJ1-1 TRBV25-1 - CASSFDTPRNTEAFF TGTGCCAGCAGTTTCGATACTCCGAGGAACACTGAAGCTTTCTTT
- TRBJ2-2 TRBV9 - CASCGQGNTGELFF TGTGCCAGCTGTGGCCAGGGGAACACCGGGGAGCTGTTTTTT
- TRBJ2-1 TRBV7-3 TRBD2 CASSLSGGVALNEQFF TGTGCCAGCAGCTTATCGGGGGGAGTCGCCCTCAATGAGCAGTTCTTC
few TRBJ2-7 TRBV19 TRBD1 CASSIGMGQGYEQYF TGTGCCAGTAGTATAGGGATGGGACAGGGCTACGAGCAGTACTTC
once TRBJ2-7 TRBV7-2 TRBD2 CASSFSGEYYEQYF TGTGCCAGCAGCTTCAGCGGGGAATACTACGAGCAGTACTTC
- TRBJ1-1 TRBV5-4 TRBD1 CASSGGGTGNTEAFF TGTGCCAGCAGCGGGGGGGGGACAGGGAACACTGAAGCTTTCTTT
few TRBJ2-7 TRBV4-3 - CASSQGVEGYEQYF TGCGCCAGCAGCCAAGGGGTTGAGGGCTACGAGCAGTACTTC
- TRBJ2-6 TRBV10-3 - CAISGYRDTNSGANVLTF TGTGCCATCAGCGGATACCGGGACACGAACTCTGGGGCCAACGTCCTGACTTTC
- TRBJ1-1 TRBV6-6 TRBD1 CASSYHGGGAATEAFF TGTGCCAGCAGTTACCATGGAGGGGGCGCCGCCACTGAAGCTTTCTTT
- TRBJ1-1 TRBV7-2 - CASSFIPGFGDAFF TGTGCCAGCAGCTTTATTCCAGGGTTCGGAGACGCTTTCTTT
- TRBJ1-2 TRBV30 TRBD1 CAWEAGTGVSYGYTF TGTGCCTGGGAAGCCGGGACAGGGGTGAGCTATGGCTACACCTTC
- TRBJ1-1 TRBV5-1 - CASSVTGAEAFF TGCGCCAGCAGCGTGACCGGAGCTGAAGCTTTCTTT
- TRBJ2-1 TRBV7-2 TRBD2 CASSPSSGGHNEQFF TGTGCCAGCAGCCCCTCTAGCGGGGGGCACAATGAGCAGTTCTTC
- TRBJ2-5 TRBV7-3 TRBD2 CASSLTSGIIETQYF TGTGCCAGCAGCTTAACTAGCGGGATAATCGAGACCCAGTACTTC
- TRBJ1-5 TRBV5-6 TRBD1 CASSLGQGGIGGNQPQHF TGTGCCAGCAGCTTGGGACAGGGGGGCATTGGAGGCAATCAGCCCCAGCATTTT
- TRBJ1-3 TRBV19 - CASSIGGLLGNTIYF TGTGCCAGTAGTATAGGTGGACTGTTGGGAAACACCATATATTTT
- TRBJ1-1 TRBV6-6 TRBD1 CASSSGQGKTEAFF TGTGCCAGCAGTTCCGGACAGGGGAAGACTGAAGCTTTCTTT
- TRBJ1-2 TRBV7-9 - CASSFGGGVGRGYTF TGTGCCAGCAGCTTCGGAGGGGGGGTGGGGAGGGGCTACACCTTC
- TRBJ1-4 TRBV30 - CAWSNRPTGFNEKLFF TGTGCCTGGAGCAACCGTCCGACAGGCTTTAATGAAAAACTGTTTTTT
- TRBJ2-5 TRBV5-4 TRBD2 CASSLATSGASVTQYF TGTGCCAGCAGCTTGGCTACTAGCGGGGCTTCGGTGACCCAGTACTTC
- TRBJ2-3 TRBV9 - CASSPREGSTDTQYF TGTGCCAGCAGCCCCCGAGAGGGTTCTACAGATACGCAGTATTTT
- TRBJ1-3 TRBV7-9 TRBD1 CSSSPGTGVGNTIYF TGTTCCAGCAGCCCAGGGACAGGAGTAGGAAACACCATATATTTT
- TRBJ2-7 TRBV10-3 - CAISEGGVTYEQYF TGTGCCATCAGTGAGGGAGGAGTTACCTACGAGCAGTACTTC
- TRBJ1-2 TRBV5-1 TRBD1 CASSFEGGGGYTF TGCGCCAGCAGCTTTGAAGGGGGCGGTGGCTACACCTTC
- TRBJ2-3 TRBV7-8 TRBD2 CASSLASGGFADTQYF TGTGCCAGCAGCTTAGCCAGCGGGGGGTTCGCAGATACGCAGTATTTT
- TRBJ2-1 TRBV7-9 TRBD2 CASSLVLAGSSYNEQFF TGTGCCAGCAGCTTAGTACTAGCGGGCAGCTCCTACAATGAGCAGTTCTTC
- TRBJ1-1 TRBV5-1 - CASSSQGGNTEAFF TGCGCCAGCAGTTCACAGGGTGGGAACACTGAAGCTTTCTTT
- TRBJ1-4 TRBV18 - CASSPREATNEKLFF TGTGCCAGCTCACCCAGGGAGGCAACTAATGAAAAACTGTTTTTT
- TRBJ1-1 TRBV6-5 - CASRRPDRTNTEAFF TGTGCCAGCAGGAGACCCGACAGAACGAACACTGAAGCTTTCTTT
- TRBJ1-6 TRBV9 - CASSEEGNSPLHF TGTGCCAGCAGCGAGGAGGGGAATTCACCCCTCCACTTT